One and the same sample provided the 16 T cell receptor beta chains below, sequenced in a study of cytomegalovirus exposure and HLA in healthy donors. Repertoires were generated with immunoSEQ multiplex PCR, while TCRdb's copy carries only in-frame clones and drops some. The table has some 120,000 clones, about 90% seen once; the top ten hold about 1.9%. Sequencing was performed on PBMCs. These receptors were collected from a woman in her late teens or twenties in good health and CMV-seronegative.

The chain links TRBV7-6 to TRBJ2-7; tentative D call: TRBD1 (6 bases). Germline lookup yields CDR1 SGHVS and CDR2 FNYEAQ. Deletions cut 1 base from V and 6 bases from J, with 10 bases between. CDR3 length equals 13 residues. Written as DNA, the CDR3 is TGTGCCAGCAGCTTAGGCCAGGGGCTCGAGCAGTACTTC. Translated: CASSLGQGLEQYF.

DNA for the CDR3: TGTGCCAGCAGCGGGGGACAGAACACTGAAGCTTTCTTT. It yields the protein CASSGGQNTEAFF. The chain joins TRBV5-6 to TRBJ1-1; tentative D call: TRBD1 (6 bases). V was shortened by 4 bases and J by 1 base, with 8 bases between the two germline ends. CDR1 and CDR2 from the germline V gene are SGHDT and YYEEEE. This CDR3 is built from 13 residues. The whole variable domain, filled in from reference TRBV5-6 and TRBJ1-1, reads DAGVTQSPTHLIKTRGQQVTLRCSPKSGHDTVSWYQQALGQGPQFIFQYYEEEERQRGNFPDRFSGHQFPNYSSELNVNALLLGDSALYLCASSGGQNTEAFFGQGTRLTVV.

V usage is TRBV2 and J usage is TRBJ2-1; TRBD2 agrees at 11 bases. Germline V gives CDR1 SNHLY, CDR2 FYNNEI. The CDR3 is made up of 14 amino acids. The V segment lost 4 bases and the J segment 7 bases; nucleotides outside the gene matches: 3. The CDR3 spells CASSAGLAGNEQFF. CDR3 bases: TGTGCCAGCAGTGCCGGACTAGCGGGTAATGAGCAGTTCTTC.

This clone appeared a few times. This sequence joins TRBV29-1 and TRBJ2-1; 8 bases match TRBD2. The CDR3 spans 13 residues. Germline CDR1 is SQVTM and CDR2 is ANQGSEA. With 3 bases clipped from V and 10 bases from J, the junction kept 8 bases outside the gene matches. The CDR3 reads CSVDRGGASEQFF. The CDR3 DNA follows: TGCAGCGTTGACCGGGGGGGGGCCTCCGAGCAGTTCTTC.

This clone has more than one count but fewer than ten. The chain combines TRBV6-6 with TRBJ1-5; D call uncertain. The V and J ends lost 0 bases and 0 bases respectively, with 6 bases between them. CDR1 and CDR2 (germline): MNHNY, SVGAGI (reference sequence). CDR3 length: 15 amino acids. CDR3 residues: CASSYSLGSNQPQHF. CDR3 nucleotide sequence: TGTGCCAGCAGTTACTCGCTAGGTAGCAATCAGCCCCAGCATTTT.

The chain recombines TRBV9 with TRBJ2-2; 11 positions agree with TRBD2. J gave up 6 bases and V 4 bases, and 8 bases lay outside the gene matches. Germline V lookup: CDR1 SGDLS, CDR2 YYNGEE. The CDR3 runs to 16 residues. CDR3 amino acids: CASSTPSGGKPGELFF. CDR3 bases: TGTGCCAGCAGCACTCCTAGCGGGGGGAAGCCCGGGGAGCTGTTTTTT. The full variable domain, with the rest looked up from reference TRBV9 and TRBJ2-2, is DSGVTQTPKHLITATGQRVTLRCSPRSGDLSVYWYQQSLDQGLQFLIQYYNGEERAKGNILERFSAQQFPDLHSELNLSSLELGDSALYFCASSTPSGGKPGELFFGEGSRLTVL.

The V call is TRBV5-1, the J call TRBJ2-5; 8 nucleotides line up with TRBD1. Germline loops: CDR1 SGHRS, CDR2 YFSETQ. Trimming cost V 3 bases and J 2 bases; bases outside gene matches: 6. This CDR3 is built from 15 residues. As DNA, the CDR3 is TGCGCCAGCAGCTGGCTCGGGACAGGACAAGAGACCCAGTACTTC. It codes for CASSWLGTGQETQYF. The whole variable domain, remainder taken from reference TRBV5-1 and TRBJ2-5, is KAGVTQTPRYLIKTRGQQVTLSCSPISGHRSVSWYQQTPGQGLQFLFEYFSETQRNKGNFPGRFSGRQFSNSRSEMNVSTLELGDSALYLCASSWLGTGQETQYFGPGTRLLVL.

The chain couples TRBV6-5 to TRBJ2-7, with 11 bases matching TRBD2. The CDR3 consists of 15 residues. Germline lookup yields CDR1 MNHEY and CDR2 SVGAGI. The V segment lost 6 bases and the J segment 1 base; nucleotides outside the gene matches: 5. This CDR3 reads CASRVLAGGSYEQYF. Here the CDR3 DNA reads TGTGCCAGCAGAGTTCTAGCGGGGGGATCCTACGAGCAGTACTTC.

The chain is built from TRBV27 and TRBJ2-1; TRBD2 matches at 7 bases. This CDR3 spans 15 amino acids. V was clipped by 7 bases and J by 7 bases; unmatched bases: 13. Germline V gives CDR1 MNHEY, CDR2 SMNVEV (reference sequence). CDR3 in amino acids: CASKLLGGGRNEQFF. CDR3 nucleotides: TGTGCCAGCAAACTACTCGGGGGAGGGAGGAATGAGCAGTTCTTC.

The rearrangement uses TRBV7-9 and TRBJ2-1; 7 bases map to TRBD2. The ends lost 5 bases at V and 2 bases at J; junction bases unmatched: 15. The CDR3 is made up of 18 amino acids. Germline lookup yields CDR1 SEHNR and CDR2 FQNEAQ (reference sequence). In nucleotides, the CDR3 is TGTGCCAGCAGCCCTCATGCCAGCGGGAACCGACCCTACAATGAGCAGTTCTTC. Translating it yields CASSPHASGNRPYNEQFF.

This CDR3 is CASSLANSYEQYF. The DNA of the CDR3 is TGTGCCAGCAGTCTAGCGAACTCCTACGAGCAGTACTTC. V is TRBV6-5 and J is TRBJ2-7; a possible D gene is TRBD2 (6 bases). Germline CDR1 reads MNHEY; CDR2 reads SVGAGI. The V end lost 5 bases, the J end lost 0 bases, and 8 bases lay between the germline ends. The length of the CDR3 is 13 residues.

This clone has only one observation. This chain links TRBV4-2 with TRBJ1-2; D unclear. This CDR3 region has 16 residues. The V gene's germline CDR1 is LGHNA and CDR2 YNFKEQ. The V gene lost 0 bases and the J gene lost 6 bases, with 17 bases spanning the gap. CDR3 in amino acids: CASSQDPSNLADGYTF. CDR3 coding DNA: TGTGCCAGCAGCCAAGATCCCTCCAACCTAGCGGATGGCTACACCTTC.

The chain couples TRBV28 to TRBJ2-1, with TRBD1 matching over 9 bases. This CDR3 contains 15 residues. J gave up 5 bases and V 6 bases, and 8 bases lay outside the gene matches. CDR1 is MDHEN, CDR2 SYDVKM, per germline. As DNA, the CDR3 is TGTGCCAGCAGCATTCGGGACAGGGTAAACAATGAGCAGTTCTTC. Translation: CASSIRDRVNNEQFF.

The chain has TRBV19 and TRBJ2-7; tentative D call: TRBD1 (6 bases). There are 15 residues in the CDR3. The V and J ends lost 4 bases and 2 bases respectively, with 15 bases between them. Germline V gives CDR1 LNHDA, CDR2 SQIVND (reference sequence). DNA of the CDR3: TGTGCCAGTAGTACAGGGGTCCGGGGTCCCTACGAGCAGTACTTC. Translation gives CASSTGVRGPYEQYF. The variable domain in full, completed from reference TRBV19 and TRBJ2-7, reads DGGITQSPKYLFRKEGQNVTLSCEQNLNHDAMYWYRQDPGQGLRLIYYSQIVNDFQKGDIAEGYSVSREKKESFPLTVTSAQKNPTAFYLCASSTGVRGPYEQYFGPGTRLTVT.

V and J are TRBV19 and TRBJ2-3, with 8 bases that match TRBD2. The CDR3 totals 12 residues. Germline assignment: CDR1 LNHDA and CDR2 SQIVND (reference sequence). The V segment lost 6 bases and the J segment 9 bases; nucleotides outside the gene matches: 5. CDR3 sequence reads: CASSLGGDTQYF. CDR3 DNA: TGTGCCAGTAGCCTCGGGGGGGACACGCAGTATTTT. Based on the CDR3 plus reference TRBV19 and TRBJ2-3, the full variable domain is DGGITQSPKYLFRKEGQNVTLSCEQNLNHDAMYWYRQDPGQGLRLIYYSQIVNDFQKGDIAEGYSVSREKKESFPLTVTSAQKNPTAFYLCASSLGGDTQYFGPGTRLTVL.

The J gene is TRBJ2-5, the V gene TRBV6-1; TRBD2 aligns across 15 bases. Trimming cost V 4 bases and J 13 bases; bases outside gene matches: 4. Germline CDR1 MNHNS, CDR2 SASEGT. The CDR3 sequence is 13 residues long. CDR3 protein: CASSGTSGRARYF. The CDR3 region has the DNA TGTGCCAGCAGTGGGACTAGCGGGAGGGCCAGGTACTTC.